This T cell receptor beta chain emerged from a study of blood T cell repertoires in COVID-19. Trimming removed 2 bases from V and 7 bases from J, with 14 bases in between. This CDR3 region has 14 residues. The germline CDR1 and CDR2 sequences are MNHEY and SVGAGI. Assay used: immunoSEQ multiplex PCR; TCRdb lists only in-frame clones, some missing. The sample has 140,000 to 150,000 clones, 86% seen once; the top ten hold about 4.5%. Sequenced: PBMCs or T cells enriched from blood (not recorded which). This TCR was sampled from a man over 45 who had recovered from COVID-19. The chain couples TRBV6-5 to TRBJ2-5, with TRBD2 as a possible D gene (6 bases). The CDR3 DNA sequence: TGTGCCAGCAGTTACGAGAACACGGGAGCGACCCAGTACTTC. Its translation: CASSYENTGATQYF.